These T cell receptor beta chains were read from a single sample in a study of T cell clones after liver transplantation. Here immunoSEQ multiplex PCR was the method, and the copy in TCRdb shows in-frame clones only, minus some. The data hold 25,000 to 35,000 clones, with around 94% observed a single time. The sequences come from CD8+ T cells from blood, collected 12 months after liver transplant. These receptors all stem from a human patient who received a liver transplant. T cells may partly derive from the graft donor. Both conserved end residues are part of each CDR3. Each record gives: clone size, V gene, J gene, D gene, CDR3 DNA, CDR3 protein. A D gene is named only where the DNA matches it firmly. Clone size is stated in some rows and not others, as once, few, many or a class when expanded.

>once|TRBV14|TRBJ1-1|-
TGTGCCAGCAGGACCAGCAGCCAAGTAAGTAGGGACACTGAAGCTTTCTTT
CASRTSSQVSRDTEAFF
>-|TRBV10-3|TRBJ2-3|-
TGTGCCATCAGTGGGAGCACAGATACGCAGTATTTT
CAISGSTDTQYF
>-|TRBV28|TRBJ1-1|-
TGTGCCAGCAGTTTAGGGGCAGTGAACACTGAAGCTTTCTTT
CASSLGAVNTEAFF
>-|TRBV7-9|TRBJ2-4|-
TGTGCCAGCAGCTTTTCGGCTAACCTAGCCAAAAACATTCAGTACTTC
CASSFSANLAKNIQYF
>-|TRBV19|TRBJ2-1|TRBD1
TGTGCCAGTAGTATGACAGGGGGTTGGAATGAGCAGTTCTTC
CASSMTGGWNEQFF
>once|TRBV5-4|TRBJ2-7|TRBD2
TGTGCCAGCAGCTTGGGACTAGCGGGGTCCTACGAGCAGTACTTC
CASSLGLAGSYEQYF
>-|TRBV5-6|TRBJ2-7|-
TGTGCCAGCAGCTTTTCCAGTTCCTACGAGCAGTACTTC
CASSFSSSYEQYF
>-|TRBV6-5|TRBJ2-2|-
TGTGCCAGCAGTTACGAGCGGCCCGGGGAGCTGTTTTTT
CASSYERPGELFF
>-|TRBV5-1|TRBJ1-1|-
TGCGCCAGCAGCTCCCAAATGAAAACGACGGGACACCTTGAAGCTTTCTTT
CASSSQMKTTGHLEAFF
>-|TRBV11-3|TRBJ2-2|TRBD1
TGTGCCAGCAGCTACGGACAGGGCAACACCGGGGAGCTGTTTTTT
CASSYGQGNTGELFF
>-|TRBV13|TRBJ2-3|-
TGTGCCAGCAGGCAAACAGATACGCAGTATTTT
CASRQTDTQYF
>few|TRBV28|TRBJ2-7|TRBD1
TGTGCCAGCAGTTCCCCCCTTCGGACAGGGGCCTCCTACGAGCAGTACTTC
CASSSPLRTGASYEQYF
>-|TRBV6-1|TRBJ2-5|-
TGTGCCAGCAGAGGATTCGGAGAGACCCAGTACTTC
CASRGFGETQYF
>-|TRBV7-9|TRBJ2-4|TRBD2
TGTGCCAGCAGCCCCGAGCGGGGAGCGGGAGAGTCCGCCAAAAACATTCAGTACTTC
CASSPERGAGESAKNIQYF
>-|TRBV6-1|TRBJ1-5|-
TGTGCCAGCGGGGTCGAGGGGATCAGTCAGCCCCAGCATTTT
CASGVEGISQPQHF
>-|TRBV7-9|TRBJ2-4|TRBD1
TGTGCCAGCAGCCACAGGACAGGGAGGAACATTCAGTACTTC
CASSHRTGRNIQYF
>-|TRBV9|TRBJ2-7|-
TGTGCCAGCAGCGTAGAAGGACTACCATCGGATGAGCAGTACTTC
CASSVEGLPSDEQYF
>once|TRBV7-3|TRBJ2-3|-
TGTGCCAGCAGTACTGTCGGGAGAACAGATACGCAGTATTTT
CASSTVGRTDTQYF
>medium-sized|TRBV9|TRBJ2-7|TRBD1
TGTGCCAGCAGCGTAGGAGGGGGCTTGGGCGAGCAGTACTTC
CASSVGGGLGEQYF
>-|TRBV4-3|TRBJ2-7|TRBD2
TGCGCCAGCAGCCAGTCAGCGGGAGGGTCCTACGAGCAGTACTTC
CASSQSAGGSYEQYF
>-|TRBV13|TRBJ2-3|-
TGTGCCAGCATAGCACACACAACAGATACGCAGTATTTT
CASIAHTTDTQYF
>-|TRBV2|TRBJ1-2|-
TGTGCCATCCTAAGCTTCCGGGCGACGCCTGATTATGGCTACACCTTC
CAILSFRATPDYGYTF
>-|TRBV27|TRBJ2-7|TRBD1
TGTGCCAGCAGTCCCGGACAGGGGTTTGGCGAGCAGTACTTC
CASSPGQGFGEQYF
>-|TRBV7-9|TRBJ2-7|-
TGTGCCAGCAGGGGAATCGGGGAGCAGTACTTC
CASRGIGEQYF
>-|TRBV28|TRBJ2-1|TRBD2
TGTGCCAGCGGGCGGGAGAGGTACAATGAGCAGTTCTTC
CASGRERYNEQFF
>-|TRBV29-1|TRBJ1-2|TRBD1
TGCAGCGGGGGGGACAGCTATGGCTACACCTTC
CSGGDSYGYTF
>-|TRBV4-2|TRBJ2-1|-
TGTGCCAGCAGCCAAGATTATGAAGCGAACAATGAGCAGTTCTTC
CASSQDYEANNEQFF
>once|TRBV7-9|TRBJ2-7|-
TGTGCCAGCAGCCTGCAAGGGGCCCACGAGCAGTACTTC
CASSLQGAHEQYF
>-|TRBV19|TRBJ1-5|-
TGTGCCAGTAGGGGAGGAAATCAGCCCCAGCATTTT
CASRGGNQPQHF
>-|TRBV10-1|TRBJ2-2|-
TGCGCCAGCAGTGAGTCCAGGAGGGTTGCCGGGGAGCTGTTTTTT
CASSESRRVAGELFF
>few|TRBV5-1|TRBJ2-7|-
TGCGCCAGCAGCTTGGTTGCGGGCAGAGAGCAGTACTTC
CASSLVAGREQYF
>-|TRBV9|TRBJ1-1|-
TGTGCCAGCAGCGGGGGCTCGAACACTGAAGCTTTCTTT
CASSGGSNTEAFF
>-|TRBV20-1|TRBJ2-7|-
TGCAGTGCGGACCACTCCTACGAGCAGTACTTC
CSADHSYEQYF
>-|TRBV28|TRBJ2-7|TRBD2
TGTGCCAGCAGTTTATTAGGGACTAGCGGGAGACTATATTACGAGCAGTACTTC
CASSLLGTSGRLYYEQYF
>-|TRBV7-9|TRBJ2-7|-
TGTGCCAGCAGCTCCGAAGAGGGGGCCTACGAGCAGTACTTC
CASSSEEGAYEQYF
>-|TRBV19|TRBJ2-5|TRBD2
TGTGCCAGTAGTAGACGACTAGCGGGAGCCGACCCTCGCCAAGAGACCCAGTACTTC
CASSRRLAGADPRQETQYF
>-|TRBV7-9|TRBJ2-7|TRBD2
TGTGCCAGCAGCGAAACTAGCGCGGGGTCCTACGAGCAGTACTTC
CASSETSAGSYEQYF
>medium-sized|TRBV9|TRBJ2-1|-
TGTGCCAGCAGCGTAGGACCCATCAATGAGCAGTTCTTC
CASSVGPINEQFF
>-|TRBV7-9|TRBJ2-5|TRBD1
TGTGCCAGCAGCTCCCGGACAGGGGAAGAGACCCAGTACTTC
CASSSRTGEETQYF
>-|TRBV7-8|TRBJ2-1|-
TGTGCCAGCAGCTACGAGGATGAGCAGTTCTTC
CASSYEDEQFF
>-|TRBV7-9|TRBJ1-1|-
TGTGCCAGCAGCTTAGCATCGAGTGAAGCTTTCTTT
CASSLASSEAFF
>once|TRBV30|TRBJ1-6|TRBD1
TGTGCCTGGAGTATGGTGACAGGGGATAATTCACCCCTCCACTTT
CAWSMVTGDNSPLHF
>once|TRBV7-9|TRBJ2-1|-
TGTGCCAGCAGCTCCTTGGGTGAGCAGTTCTTC
CASSSLGEQFF
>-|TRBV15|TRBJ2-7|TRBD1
TGTGCCACCAGCTCGGACAGGGGATCCTACGAGCAGTACTTC
CATSSDRGSYEQYF
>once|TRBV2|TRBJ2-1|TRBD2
TGTGCCAGCAGTGGACTAGCGGGGGCGTGGAATGAGCAGTTCTTC
CASSGLAGAWNEQFF
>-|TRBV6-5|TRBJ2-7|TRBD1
TGTGCCAGCAGCTCACAGGGGTTGGTGTACGAGCAGTACTTC
CASSSQGLVYEQYF
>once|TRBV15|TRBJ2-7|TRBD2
TGTGCCACCAGCAGAGGAGTAGCGGGAAGCTACGAGCAGTACTTC
CATSRGVAGSYEQYF
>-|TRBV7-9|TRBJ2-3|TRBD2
TGTGCCAGCAGCTCTCCCGTAGCGGGAGGAAGGGATACGCAGTATTTT
CASSSPVAGGRDTQYF
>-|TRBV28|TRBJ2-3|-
TGTGCCAGCAGTTCCCCCGAGGATACGCAGTATTTT
CASSSPEDTQYF
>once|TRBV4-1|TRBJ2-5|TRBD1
TGCGCCAGCAGCCGGCTCGGACAGGGGGAAAAAGAGACCCAGTACTTC
CASSRLGQGEKETQYF
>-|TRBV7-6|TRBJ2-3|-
TGTGCCAGCAGATCAGGGTGGGCTCCTACAGATACGCAGTATTTT
CASRSGWAPTDTQYF
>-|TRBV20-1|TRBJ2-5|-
TGCAGTGCTAGGGACTGGGAGACCCAGTACTTC
CSARDWETQYF
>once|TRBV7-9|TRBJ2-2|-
TGTGCCAGCAGCCCACAGGGTTACCGGGAGCTGTTTTTT
CASSPQGYRELFF
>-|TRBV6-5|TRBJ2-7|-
TGTGCCAGCAGTGAAGGGACTGAGTACGAGCAGTACTTC
CASSEGTEYEQYF